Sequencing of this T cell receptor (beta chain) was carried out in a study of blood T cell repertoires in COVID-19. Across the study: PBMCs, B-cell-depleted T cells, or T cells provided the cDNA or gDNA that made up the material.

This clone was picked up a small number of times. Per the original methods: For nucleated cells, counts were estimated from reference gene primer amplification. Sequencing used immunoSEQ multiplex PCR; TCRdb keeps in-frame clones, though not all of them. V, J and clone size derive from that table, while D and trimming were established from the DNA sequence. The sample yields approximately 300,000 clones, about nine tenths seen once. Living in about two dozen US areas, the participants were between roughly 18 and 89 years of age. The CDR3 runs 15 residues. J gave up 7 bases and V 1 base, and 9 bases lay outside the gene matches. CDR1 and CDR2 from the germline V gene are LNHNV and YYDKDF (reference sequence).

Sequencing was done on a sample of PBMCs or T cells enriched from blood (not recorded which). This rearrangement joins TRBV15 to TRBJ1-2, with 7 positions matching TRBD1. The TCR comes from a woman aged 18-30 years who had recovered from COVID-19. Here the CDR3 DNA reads TGTGCCACCAGCAGAGGACAGGGATCATGGGGTGGCTACACCTTC. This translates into CATSRGQGSWGGYTF.